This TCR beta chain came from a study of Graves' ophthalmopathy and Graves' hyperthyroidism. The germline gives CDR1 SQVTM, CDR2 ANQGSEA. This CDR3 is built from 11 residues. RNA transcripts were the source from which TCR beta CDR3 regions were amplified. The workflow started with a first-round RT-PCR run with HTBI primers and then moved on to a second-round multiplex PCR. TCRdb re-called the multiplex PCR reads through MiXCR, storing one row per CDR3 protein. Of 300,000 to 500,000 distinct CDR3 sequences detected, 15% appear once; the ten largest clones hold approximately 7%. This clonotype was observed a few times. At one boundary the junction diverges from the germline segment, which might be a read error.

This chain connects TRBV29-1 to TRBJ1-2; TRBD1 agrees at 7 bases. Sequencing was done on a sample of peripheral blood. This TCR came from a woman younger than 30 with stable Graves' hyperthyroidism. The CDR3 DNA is TGCTGCGTTGGGACAGTCTATGGCTACACCTTC. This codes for CCVGTVYGYTF. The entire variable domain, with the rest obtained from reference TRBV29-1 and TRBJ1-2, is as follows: SAVISQKPSRDICQRGTSLTIQCQVDSQVTMMFWYRQQPGQSLTLIATANQGSEATYESGFVIDKFPISRPNLTFSTLTVSNMSPEDSSIYLCCVGTVYGYTFGSGTRLTVV.